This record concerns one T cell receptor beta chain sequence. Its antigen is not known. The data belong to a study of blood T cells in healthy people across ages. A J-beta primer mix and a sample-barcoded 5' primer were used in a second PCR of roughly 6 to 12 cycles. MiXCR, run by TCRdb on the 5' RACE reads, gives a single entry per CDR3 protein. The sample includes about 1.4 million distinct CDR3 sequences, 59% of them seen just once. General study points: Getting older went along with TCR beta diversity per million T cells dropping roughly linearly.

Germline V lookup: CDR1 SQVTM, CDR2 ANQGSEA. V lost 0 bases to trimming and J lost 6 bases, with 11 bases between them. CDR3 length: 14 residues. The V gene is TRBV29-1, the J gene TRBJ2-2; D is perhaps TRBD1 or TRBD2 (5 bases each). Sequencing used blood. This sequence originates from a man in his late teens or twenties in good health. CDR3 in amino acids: CSVEEVPGPGELFF. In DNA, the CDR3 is TGCAGCGTTGAAGAAGTCCCGGGACCCGGGGAGCTGTTTTTT.